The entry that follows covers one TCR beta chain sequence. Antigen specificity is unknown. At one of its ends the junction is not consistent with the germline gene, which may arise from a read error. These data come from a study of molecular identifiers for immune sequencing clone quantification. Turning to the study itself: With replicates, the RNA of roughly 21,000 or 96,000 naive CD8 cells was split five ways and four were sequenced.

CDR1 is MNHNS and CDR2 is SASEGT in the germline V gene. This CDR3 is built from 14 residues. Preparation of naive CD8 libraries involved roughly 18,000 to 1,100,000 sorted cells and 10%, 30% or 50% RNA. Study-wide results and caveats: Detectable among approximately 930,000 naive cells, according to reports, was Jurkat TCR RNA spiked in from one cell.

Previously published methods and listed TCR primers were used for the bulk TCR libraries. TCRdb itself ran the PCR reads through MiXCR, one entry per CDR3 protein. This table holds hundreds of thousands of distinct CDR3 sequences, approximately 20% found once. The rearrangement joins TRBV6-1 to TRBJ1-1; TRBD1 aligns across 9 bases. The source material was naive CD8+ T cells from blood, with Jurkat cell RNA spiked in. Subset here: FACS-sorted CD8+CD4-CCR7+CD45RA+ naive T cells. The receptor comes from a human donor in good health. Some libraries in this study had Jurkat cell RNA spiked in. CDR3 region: CASSAGTGLDEASF. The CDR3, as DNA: TGTGCCAGCAGCGCCGGGACAGGGCTTGATGAAGCTTCCTTT.